This T cell receptor (beta chain) emerged from a study of cytomegalovirus exposure and HLA in healthy donors (TCRdb year 2017). Background on the whole study: An earlier analysis of fewer than 750 of the donors reported 276 Gb of sequence data and 100 million to 120 million unique TCR beta sequences obtained from approximately 180 million T cells. An earlier analysis of approximately 500 of the donors applied high-throughput TCR beta sequencing to assess whether each TCR beta V gene segment acted as functional or pseudogenic. Approximately 300 gigabases of sequencing data and around 85 million unique TCR sequences made up an early release that covered about 640 HLA-typed donors. To predict cytomegalovirus infection status, the study combined high-throughput TCR immunosequencing, statistical association of individual TCRs with disease status, and machine learning. Every repertoire in the discovery cohort had been generated on one and the same sequencing platform. Of the roughly 400 genotyped donors, around 81% fell in the genetic ancestry cluster associated with self-reported Caucasian donors. Besides the first cohort of 666 subjects, a separate validation cohort made up of over a hundred different subjects was used. Because of strong linkage in the cohort, five DR-DQ haplotypes were treated as single units for association and clustering. Rather than using new phenotypic data, the later analysis identified candidate immune exposures from TCR beta sequences and from how often those sequences occurred across donors. Donor age, sex, ethnicity and CMV serostatus were collected together with the repertoire data. The number of typed donors differed by locus: about 629-630 for A, B, C, DRB1 and DQB1; 500 to 550 for DQA1; some 610 for DPA1; and roughly 470 for DPB1. On average, around 240,000 unique TCR beta nucleotide sequences were sequenced per donor among some 430 genotyped donors of the cohort, with roughly a sixth of those sequences being non-productive. The aim of the study was to test whether cataloging public T cell receptors could identify signatures of past pathogen exposure. Class I and class II HLA loci were covered by the typing at four-digit resolution. A later genetic analysis used genome-wide SNP genotypes for about three fifths of the 666 donors, treating that subset as a discovery cohort. Using immunosequencing, the study profiled T cell repertoires from some 670 subjects and related those repertoires to cytomegalovirus serostatus. A later analysis re-analyzed previously published TCR beta repertoires from 600 to 850 donors and added high-resolution HLA genotyping to study TCR occurrence patterns. Results and caveats for the whole study, not just this receptor: In a later analysis, several top co-occurrence clusters were reported to appear linked to parvovirus B19, influenza, CMV and Epstein-Barr virus. When HLA alleles, especially DR and DQ, strongly co-occurred, TCR associations were difficult to assign to individual alleles. According to a later analysis, most CMV-associated TCR beta chains appeared to be HLA-restricted, and the HLA associations seemed to be driven largely by CMV exposure. Because HLA typing was unavailable for some donors at each locus, only the typed subset was used in association tests. While some public TCRs were present in many individuals, most TCR sequences turned up only very rarely across donors. Presence/absence analyses assumed roughly uniform sequencing depth across donors, an assumption that may not hold. In both the original and validation cohorts, the classifier was reported to diagnose cytomegalovirus status with high specificity and sensitivity. The only immune exposure information available for the cohort was CMV serostatus. An earlier analysis of approximately 590 of the donors showed that most TCR beta V segments appeared in productive rearrangements either about 87% or about 30% of the time, which broadly matched IMGT annotations. It was suggested by the authors that the approach could potentially be generalized to other disease states and immunological phenotypes. The cohort was sequenced for TCR beta chains only, and without alpha or paired-chain data the features that could be detected were limited. In vitro tests confirmed that a few of the cytomegalovirus-associated TCR beta chains recognize cytomegalovirus antigens. In a later analysis, the rate of TCR association differed among HLA loci, with DRB1 alleles having the most associated TCRs and HLA-C alleles having the fewest. A later genetic analysis associated a missense DCLRE1C variant with V-gene and J-gene trimming of TCR beta chains, and an independent cohort replicated the association. The sequencing pipeline was judged likely to have produced a cluster of highly shared sequence variants as a technical artifact. A further reported finding was that TCR beta sequences accurately predicted the HLA-A and HLA-B alleles for most subjects in the first cohort. A total of fewer than 200 TCR beta chains were listed by the study as associated with cytomegalovirus. Specific HLA alleles were associated with over 15,000 TCR beta sequences at a false discovery rate of 0.05 in a later analysis. The 87-base-pair reads could not distinguish some IMGT-functional V segments, including TRBV6-2 and TRBV6-3, so those segments were excluded. In a later analysis, HLA-associated TCR beta chains were found to be more clonally expanded and to have lower generation probabilities than equally common non-associated chains. Linkage disequilibrium might explain the correlated functional status among segregating V segments, but an unknown experimental factor could not be ruled out. The earlier analysis of about 600 of the donors excluded roughly 17 rarely observed V segments, including chromosome 9 orphons, because counts were too low. According to a later genetic analysis, donors in an Asian-associated ancestry cluster had fewer N-insertions in productive TCRs than the roughly 660-donor mean.

The cohort comprised some 700 healthy bone marrow donors. All cohort members were sampled while nominally healthy, although unrecorded immune exposures were likely present. The donor tested CMV seropositive, placing the donor among the 290 or so seropositive members of the cohort. Every donor gave a peripheral blood sample, and the peripheral blood mononuclear cells from that sample were used for TCR beta sequencing. The Qiagen DNeasy Blood Extraction Kit was used to extract genomic DNA from the blood cell samples. Based on the germline V gene (reference sequence), the CDR1 and CDR2 sequences are MNHEY and SMNVEV. CDR3 length: 12 amino acids, cysteine to phenylalanine. Only CDR3 DNA remains: 36 bases, in frame from the first base. The V end loses 6 bases and the J end loses 8 bases, and a stretch of 13 bases separates them. Worth noting for this clone: The antigen it binds to is not known. No base quality information exists; no much larger clone differs at one position.

To prepare the library, the immunoSEQ multiplex PCR assay was applied. The multiplex PCR relied on a mix of 60 forward primers for TCR Vbeta segments and 13 reverse primers for TCR Jbeta segments. Amplification of the CDR3 region of rearranged TCR beta genes was performed with a multiplex PCR assay on genomic DNA. Amplified TCR beta libraries were sequenced as 87-base-pair reads on the Illumina HiSeq System. The paper's data handling went like this. Across the 500 to 750 repertoires, a later analysis counted tens of millions of unique TCR beta chains, 8.5 million to 12 million of which were shared by at least two donors. Raw reads were error-corrected and collapsed into unique sequences with a nearest-neighbor algorithm that merged closely related sequences to remove PCR and sequencing errors. V, D and J gene segments were assigned by aligning CDR3 sequences to IMGT reference sequences. For a sequence to be retained, at least a six-nucleotide match to both a V gene segment and a J gene segment was required. A rearrangement counted as productive if the CDR3 had no stop codons and remained in frame with V and J, and every other rearrangement counted as non-productive. CDR3 was defined according to IMGT convention as the region running from the second conserved V-encoded cysteine to the conserved J-encoded phenylalanine. The earlier analysis of 550 to 650 of the donors excluded any sequence lacking an unambiguous match to a single V gene segment. In an earlier analysis of 450 to 700 of the donors, V segments were called functional above 56.7% productive rearrangements and were called segregating when the between-donor standard deviation exceeded 5%. A statistical classification framework was developed to diagnose cytomegalovirus status using the catalog of TCR beta chain sequences. A later analysis assigned V and J genes by comparing TCR nucleotide sequences with IMGT/GENE-DB human TR gene sequences. In a later analysis, CDR3 sequences and most-parsimonious VDJ recombination scenarios were assigned using the TCRdist pipeline. In a later analysis, each TCR beta chain was defined by its CDR3 amino acid sequence together with its V-gene family, and reads without a unique V-gene family were excluded. In a later analysis, nearly 600 highly shared, low-generation-probability nucleotide sequences were removed to address suspected cross-contamination and a sequencing artifact. A later analysis calculated a clonal expansion index for each public chain from normalized within-repertoire ranks of inferred template counts. A later analysis computed generation probabilities with a VDJ recombination model fitted to out-of-frame rearrangements, and checked the results against IGoR. A later analysis scored TCR-TCR, TCR-HLA and TCR-CMV co-occurrence with hypergeometric tests, applying a repertoire-size bias correction to TCR pairs. False discovery rates were estimated in a later analysis by permuting HLA or CMV assignments 20 times. In a later analysis, co-occurring TCRs were grouped using DBSCAN, with TCRdist sequence similarity added in when clustering inside HLA-allele-positive subsets. Co-occurrence clustering excluded repertoires with fewer than 30,000 or more than 120,000 public chains, plus five with anomalous nucleotide sharing. In its TCRdb copy, this immuneACCESS table keeps in-frame sequences only and misses some clones. Where compared with another copy, unresolved V genes explain less than half of these, and the others have no known cause. The D gene and trimming were derived from the DNA, and the V and J assignments and clone size from that table. The sample table contains 150,000 to 200,000 clones; only one count was recorded for roughly 78% of them. The biggest ten clones account for 4.4% of the sample.

Sequencing was performed on PBMCs. The receptor's source is a woman younger than 45 in good health and CMV-seropositive. This chain joins TRBV27 to TRBJ1-2; no confident D gene assignment can be made. The CDR3 corresponds to CASRPATGGYTF. The sequence in DNA is TGTGCCAGCAGGCCTGCGACGGGGGGCTACACCTTC.